This TCR beta chain appears in the sequencing data of a study of graft-versus-host responses after intestinal transplantation. Study summary: All recipients were transplanted with multivisceral, liver-intestinal, or isolated intestinal grafts.

Study-wide results and caveats: Within the allografts of patients who had graft-donor T cell macrochimerism, graft-versus-host to host-versus-graft clonal ratios were high.

Turning to this clone: Its specificity is not known.

The data were produced by immunoSEQ multiplex PCR, yet TCRdb's version contains in-frame clones alone and is incomplete. The sample shows about 110,000 clones, about 93% of them seen only once. V lost 5 bases to trimming and J lost 7 bases, with 14 bases between them. This CDR3 comprises 13 residues. The germline V gene has CDR1 MNHEY and CDR2 SVGAGI. The sequence derives from a human donor who received an intestinal transplant. The sample in question was unstimulated CD8+ T cells sorted from spleen or lymph node cells, obtained before intestinal transplant. The chain carries TRBV6-5 and TRBJ1-2; D not certain. CDR3 amino acids: CASSESGVGGYTF. The CDR3 nucleotides read TGTGCCAGCAGTGAATCCGGGGTTGGTGGCTACACCTTC.